The 12 T cell receptor beta chains presented below share a single source sample, sequenced in a study of immune cell composition in non-small cell lung cancer. Normal lung sampling was at least 3 cm from the tumour, as distant as possible. Using immunoSEQ multiplex PCR, the repertoire was profiled, and TCRdb retains in-frame clones only, with some absent. The table lists about 3,300 clones, about 65% of them singletons. These same data were also listed under a study on CD4 T cells in lung cancer.

Sample: non-adjacent lung tissue. These receptors came from a human donor with non-small cell lung cancer.

By share, this clone counts as large. The rearrangement uses TRBV6-1 and TRBJ2-3, with 8 bases aligning to TRBD2. Germline assignment: CDR1 MNHNS and CDR2 SASEGT. Germline trimming cut 2 bases from V and 1 base from J; bases unmatched to any gene: 5. This CDR3 contains 16 residues. The CDR3: CASSENVGRGTDTQYF. Written as DNA, the CDR3 is TGTGCCAGCAGTGAAAACGTCGGGAGGGGCACAGATACGCAGTATTTT.

This clone is medium-sized by share. The chain carries TRBV7-9 and TRBJ2-1, with D perhaps TRBD1 (6 bases). V was trimmed by 5 bases and J by 7 bases, leaving 18 bases between them. The germline V gene has CDR1 SEHNR and CDR2 FQNEAQ (reference sequence). This CDR3 region has 15 residues. CDR3 in DNA: TGTGCCAGCAGCCCCCTAAACAGGGTAGGGAATGAGCAGTTCTTC. Translating gives CASSPLNRVGNEQFF.

DNA for the CDR3: TGTGCCAGCAGGACAGCGAACACTGAAGCTTTCTTT. Amino acids: CASRTANTEAFF. The rearrangement uses TRBV27 and TRBJ1-1; D might be TRBD1 (5 bases). From germline, CDR1 is MNHEY and CDR2 SMNVEV (reference sequence). V gave up 6 bases and J gave up 1 base, with 6 bases separating them. There are 12 residues in the CDR3.

This clone was seen just once. V usage is TRBV29-1 and J usage is TRBJ2-3; a weak D match, TRBD2 (6 bases). The CDR3 has 12 amino acids. Germline loops: CDR1 SQVTM, CDR2 ANQGSEA. V was pared by 8 bases and J by 2 bases, with 11 bases between. The CDR3 nucleotides are TGCAGCCGGGACTTCCCCACAGATACGCAGTATTTT. It is translated as CSRDFPTDTQYF.

This clone was detected only once. The chain has TRBV7-3 and TRBJ1-5; D not certain. CDR3 length: 15 amino acids. The germline V gene encodes CDR1 SGHTA and CDR2 FQGTGA. Trimming shortened V by 1 base and J by 4 bases, and 11 bases separated the two germline ends. The CDR3 protein is CASSLSGAGNQPQHF. For the CDR3, the DNA is TGTGCCAGCAGCTTAAGCGGAGCGGGAAATCAGCCCCAGCATTTT.

This clone was seen just once. The chain is built from TRBV6-5 and TRBJ1-2; D gene uncertain. Trimming took 6 bases from V and 6 from J, leaving 14 bases between them. Germline V gives CDR1 MNHEY, CDR2 SVGAGI. This CDR3 contains 13 residues. CDR3 loop: CASSRSGPDGYTF. CDR3 in DNA: TGTGCCAGCAGCCGGTCTGGTCCGGATGGCTACACCTTC.

The V and J genes are TRBV5-1 and TRBJ2-7; D is possibly TRBD1 (6 bases). The CDR3 runs 15 residues. CDR1 SGHRS and CDR2 YFSETQ come from the germline V gene. The V and J ends lost 3 bases and 3 bases respectively, with 16 bases between them. The CDR3 protein is CASSSARAGVYEQYF. The DNA of the CDR3 is TGCGCCAGCAGCTCCGCCCGGGCAGGGGTCTACGAGCAGTACTTC.

This clone is medium-sized. V and J are TRBV7-9 and TRBJ2-5; D perhaps matches TRBD1 (6 bases). The CDR3 is 15 amino acids. Germline CDR1 SEHNR, CDR2 FQNEAQ (reference sequence). The germline V and J ends were trimmed by 1 base and 5 bases, with 14 bases remaining between them. The CDR3 coding sequence is TGTGCCAGCAGCTTAGAAGGGGCGAGGGGGGAGACCCAGTACTTC. Translating it yields CASSLEGARGETQYF.

This rearrangement joins TRBV21-1 to TRBJ1-5; the DNA was not used to check the table's D call, TRBD1. TRBV21-1 is classified as a pseudogene. The CDR3 totals 15 residues. CDR3: CASSKVRAGYQPQHF. The CDR3 nucleotides are TGTGCCAGCAGCAAAGTTCGGGCAGGGTATCAGCCCCAGCATTTT.

The rearrangement links TRBV28 to TRBJ2-7; tentative D call: TRBD2 (6 bases). V lost 4 bases, J lost 0 bases, and 16 bases lay in between. The germline gives CDR1 MDHEN, CDR2 SYDVKM. The CDR3 consists of 16 residues. The CDR3 DNA reads as TGTGCCAGCAGTTCCTCCCTGCACGGGAGCTCCTACGAGCAGTACGTC. It specifies CASSSSLHGSSYEQYV.

The V and J genes are TRBV7-8 and TRBJ2-5; TRBD2 matches 10 bases. CDR1 and CDR2 (germline): SGHVS, FQNEAQ. The V gene end was trimmed by 0 bases and the J gene end by 4 bases; junction bases not matched to a gene: 8. The CDR3 runs 17 residues. The CDR3 bases are TGTGCCAGCAGCTTAGCAGGGCTAGCGGGAGAGGGAGAGACCCAGTACTTC. Amino acids: CASSLAGLAGEGETQYF.

V and J are TRBV19 and TRBJ2-2; 9 bases match TRBD1. This CDR3 is built from 16 residues. CDR1 LNHDA and CDR2 SQIVND come from the germline V gene (reference sequence). Germline trimming cut 3 bases from V and 5 bases from J; bases unmatched to any gene: 7. CDR3 DNA: TGTGCCAGTAGTATCCCGGGACAGGGAGGAACCGGGGAGCTGTTTTTT. Translating it yields CASSIPGQGGTGELFF.